The rows below give T cell receptor beta chains drawn from one sample of a study of blood T cell repertoires in COVID-19. Clones were sequenced by immunoSEQ multiplex PCR, and TCRdb holds only the in-frame ones, with some missing. The top ten hold 4% to 5.5% of the sample, which has 350,000 to 550,000 clones, about 89% seen once. Sequencing used peripheral blood. Every receptor here comes from a woman in her 30s with acute or convalescent COVID-19. Each CDR3 is given with its conserved first and last residue. A D gene is named only where the DNA matches it firmly. For some rows the clone size is stated as once, few or many, or as a class when expanded; others skip it.

cdr3_length clone_size j_call v_call d_call cdr3_nt cdr3_aa
16 NA TRBJ2-3 TRBV5-4 NA TGTGCCAGCAGCCAAGGGCCCCAGCGGGGCACAGATACGCAGTATTTT CASSQGPQRGTDTQYF
14 NA TRBJ2-7 TRBV2 TRBD1 TGTGCCAGCAAGTTTCAGGACAGGGGAAACGAGCAGTACTTC CASKFQDRGNEQYF
17 NA TRBJ2-2 TRBV9 NA TGTGCCAGCAGCGTAGATCCCCGGGGGAGAGCCACCGGGGAGCTGTTTTTT CASSVDPRGRATGELFF
15 NA TRBJ2-7 TRBV6-5 NA TGTGCCAGCATGAAAAAACAGGGTGGGGTCTACGAGCAGTACTTC CASMKKQGGVYEQYF
15 once TRBJ2-5 TRBV7-8 TRBD2 TGTGCCAGCAGCTTGTGGCGGGGGGGCCGAGAGACCCAGTACTTC CASSLWRGGRETQYF
18 NA TRBJ1-6 TRBV27 NA TGTGCCAGCAGTTCAGGGGCAGCTGAAGCTTCATATAATTCACCCCTCCACTTT CASSSGAAEASYNSPLHF
13 few TRBJ1-6 TRBV30 NA TGTGCCTGGAGGCCAGGACTAAATTCACCCCTCCACTTT CAWRPGLNSPLHF
16 NA TRBJ2-7 TRBV15 NA TGTGCCACCAGCAGAGATCCGGTCCAACCGCCCCACGAGCAGTACTTC CATSRDPVQPPHEQYF
18 NA TRBJ2-1 TRBV3-1/TRBV3-2 TRBD2 TGTGCCAGCAGCCCTAGGGCTAGCGGGGGTTTCTCCTACAATGAGCAGTTCTTC CASSPRASGGFSYNEQFF
17 few TRBJ2-3 TRBV16 TRBD2 TGTGCCAGCAGTCAACTCGCCAGCGGGGCCCTCACAGATACGCAGTATTTT CASSQLASGALTDTQYF
16 NA TRBJ1-5 TRBV6-1 TRBD1 TGTGCCAGCAGTGAATTAGGGGGCCTCGGCAATCAGCCCCAGCATTTT CASSELGGLGNQPQHF
13 NA TRBJ2-7 TRBV6-5 TRBD2 TGTGCCCAAACTAGCGGGGGGGGGCACGAGCAGTACTTC CAQTSGGGHEQYF
17 NA TRBJ1-1 TRBV5-1 NA TGCGCCAGCAGCTTGGGGATCGTCGGGGGGCCCGTCACTGAAGCTTTCTTT CASSLGIVGGPVTEAFF
16 NA TRBJ1-1 TRBV5-6 NA TGTGCCAGCAGCTTGGCAGGGGTGACAGAGAACACTGAAGCTTTCTTT CASSLAGVTENTEAFF
15 NA TRBJ1-4 TRBV7-9 NA TGTGCCAGCAGCTTCGACATTTTCTTTAATGAAAAACTGTTTTTT CASSFDIFFNEKLFF
13 NA TRBJ1-4 TRBV19 TRBD1 TGTGCCAGTGAGGACAGGGCGACTGAAAAACTGTTTTTT CASEDRATEKLFF
19 once TRBJ1-1 TRBV5-1 NA TGCGCCAGCAGCTTGAAGATGGCCAAGGTTGTCGGGTCACACACTGAAGCTTTCTTT CASSLKMAKVVGSHTEAFF
17 NA TRBJ2-2 TRBV24-1 NA TGTGCCACCAGTGTCGGTCGGCGGGGATTGAACACCGGGGAGCTGTTTTTT CATSVGRRGLNTGELFF
13 NA TRBJ2-7 TRBV19 NA TGTGCCAGTAGTATGGGGCGCTCGGGTGAGCAGTACTTC CASSMGRSGEQYF
14 NA TRBJ2-3 TRBV19 TRBD1 TGTGCCAGTAGTATGGACAGGGTCACAGATACGCAGTATTTT CASSMDRVTDTQYF
15 once TRBJ2-1 TRBV4-1 TRBD1 TGCGCCAGCAGCCAAGATCCCCCCCTTAGACAGGGGAGGTTCTTC CASSQDPPLRQGRFF
15 few TRBJ1-1 TRBV2 TRBD1 TGTGCCAGCAGTGAGGAACGGCAGGGGACAGGTGGAGCTTTCTTT CASSEERQGTGGAFF
12 NA TRBJ2-5 TRBV7-9 NA TGTGCCAGCAGTGAGGGGCGGGGGACCCAGTACTTC CASSEGRGTQYF
16 once TRBJ2-3 TRBV29-1 TRBD1 TGCAGCGTAGGTACCGTGGGACAGGTTTCTTTCGATACGCAGTATTTT CSVGTVGQVSFDTQYF
14 once TRBJ2-5 TRBV11-2 NA TGTGCCAGCAGCTTATTCGTAGCCCCAGAGACCCAGTACTTC CASSLFVAPETQYF
14 once TRBJ1-1 TRBV11-2 TRBD1 TGTGCCAGCAGTTTTGGGACAGGGGGCACTGAAGCTTTCTTT CASSFGTGGTEAFF
15 NA TRBJ1-1 TRBV4-1 TRBD1 TGCGCCAGCAGCTCACCCGGGACAGGGGGCGGTGAAGCTTTCTTT CASSSPGTGGGEAFF
14 NA TRBJ1-1 TRBV27 TRBD1 TGTGCCAGCAGTGACAGGGGAGGGGGAACTGAAGCTTTCTTT CASSDRGGGTEAFF
11 few TRBJ2-1 TRBV7-2 NA TGTGCCAGCAGCTTCGGTCTAGATGAATTCTTC CASSFGLDEFF
14 NA TRBJ2-3 TRBV5-1 NA TGCGCCAGCAACATACAAGGGGGCACAGATACGCAGTATTTT CASNIQGGTDTQYF
13 NA TRBJ2-3 TRBV6-5 NA TGTGCCAGCAGAGACGGGGGCACAGATACGCAGTATTTT CASRDGGTDTQYF
15 NA TRBJ2-3 TRBV29-1 TRBD2 TGCAGCGTTGATTGGGCCGGGGGGAGTACAGATACGCAGTATTTT CSVDWAGGSTDTQYF
14 NA TRBJ2-7 TRBV5-6 NA TGTGCCAGCAGCCCCCGGGTCAGCATCTACGAGCAGTACTTC CASSPRVSIYEQYF
14 NA TRBJ1-1 TRBV2 NA TGTGCCAGCAGTGGCTACAGCTCGAACACTGAAGCTTTCTTT CASSGYSSNTEAFF
16 NA TRBJ1-1 TRBV7-6 TRBD1 TGTGCCAGCAGCAGACGACAGGGAGAGTACATTGTTGAAGCTTTCTTT CASSRRQGEYIVEAFF
16 NA TRBJ2-6 TRBV5-1 TRBD1 TGCGCCAGCAGCCTCGGGACAGGCTCTGGGGCCAACGTCCTGACTTTC CASSLGTGSGANVLTF
15 NA TRBJ1-6 TRBV4-1 TRBD1 TGCGCCAGCAGCCAGGGAGGACAGGGTAATTCACCCCTCCACTTT CASSQGGQGNSPLHF
14 NA TRBJ1-6 TRBV4-1 NA TGCGCCAGCAGCCTACAGGGAAGGAATTCACCCCTCCACTTT CASSLQGRNSPLHF
16 NA TRBJ1-5 TRBV28 TRBD1 TGTGCCAGCAGCCCAGCCGGGACAGAATTGGGTCAGCCCCAGCATTTT CASSPAGTELGQPQHF
14 NA TRBJ1-1 TRBV10-3 NA TGTGCCATCAGTCAGAGGGGGGGGGACACTGAAGCTTTCTTT CAISQRGGDTEAFF
14 NA TRBJ1-1 TRBV7-9 NA TGTGCCAGCAGCGGACCAGGGATGAACACTGAAGCTTTCTTT CASSGPGMNTEAFF
14 NA TRBJ1-1 TRBV10-3 TRBD1 TGTGCCATAACTCCGGGACAGGGGAACACTGAAGCTTTCTTT CAITPGQGNTEAFF
13 NA TRBJ2-3 TRBV9 TRBD1 TGTGCCAGCAGCCCGGGACAGGGGGATACGCAGTATTTT CASSPGQGDTQYF
17 NA TRBJ1-1 TRBV2 TRBD1 TGTGCCAGCCGTGACGGGACAGGGGGACCAGGGTGGGCCGGGGCTTTCTTT CASRDGTGGPGWAGAFF
13 NA TRBJ1-2 TRBV9 NA TGTGCCAGCAGCCTACCGGGGGTAGGTGGCTACACCTTC CASSLPGVGGYTF
14 NA TRBJ2-5 TRBV4-1 TRBD1 TGCGCCAGCAGAGCGAGACAGGGGCTGGCGACCCAGTACTTC CASRARQGLATQYF
14 NA TRBJ2-5 TRBV2 NA TGTGCCAGCAGCCGACAGGTACTCCTGGAGACCCAGTACTTC CASSRQVLLETQYF
12 NA TRBJ2-5 TRBV14 NA TGTGCCAGCAGCCAAGGCTCGGTATACGAATACTTC CASSQGSVYEYF
15 NA TRBJ1-3 TRBV7-2 NA TGTGCCAGCAGCCTAGGGTGGGGGCCCGGAAACACCATATATTTT CASSLGWGPGNTIYF
12 NA TRBJ2-4 TRBV24-1 NA TGTGCCACCAGTGCTGGGGGGAACATTCAGTACTTC CATSAGGNIQYF
11 NA TRBJ2-3 TRBV2 NA TGTGCCACAAAACTAGCCGATACGCAGTATTTT CATKLADTQYF
15 NA TRBJ2-7 TRBV7-9 NA TGTGCCAGCAGCCGTTACGGGGACTTGAATGACGAGCAGTACTTC CASSRYGDLNDEQYF
17 NA TRBJ2-7 TRBV7-6 TRBD1 TGTGCCAGCAGCTTACACCCAGGGACAGGGGTGTATGGCGAGCAGTACTTC CASSLHPGTGVYGEQYF
15 NA TRBJ2-3 TRBV7-2 NA TGTGCCAGCAGCTTAAGCCCAACTCTCACAGATACGCAGTATTTT CASSLSPTLTDTQYF
14 many TRBJ2-5 TRBV24-1 NA TGTGCCACCAGTGATTTCGGGGAAACGGAGACCCAGTACTTC CATSDFGETETQYF